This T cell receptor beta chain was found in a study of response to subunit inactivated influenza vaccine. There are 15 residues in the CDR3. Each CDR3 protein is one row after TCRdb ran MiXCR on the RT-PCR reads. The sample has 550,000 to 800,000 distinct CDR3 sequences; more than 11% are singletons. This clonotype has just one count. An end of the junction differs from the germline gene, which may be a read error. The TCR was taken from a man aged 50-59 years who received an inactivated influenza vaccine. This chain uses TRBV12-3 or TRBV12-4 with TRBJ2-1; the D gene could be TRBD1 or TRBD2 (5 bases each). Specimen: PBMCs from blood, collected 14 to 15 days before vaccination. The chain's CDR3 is CASSGPGPRGNELFF. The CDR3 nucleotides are TGTGCCAGCAGTGGGCCGGGGCCCCGAGGCAATGAGCTGTTCTTC.